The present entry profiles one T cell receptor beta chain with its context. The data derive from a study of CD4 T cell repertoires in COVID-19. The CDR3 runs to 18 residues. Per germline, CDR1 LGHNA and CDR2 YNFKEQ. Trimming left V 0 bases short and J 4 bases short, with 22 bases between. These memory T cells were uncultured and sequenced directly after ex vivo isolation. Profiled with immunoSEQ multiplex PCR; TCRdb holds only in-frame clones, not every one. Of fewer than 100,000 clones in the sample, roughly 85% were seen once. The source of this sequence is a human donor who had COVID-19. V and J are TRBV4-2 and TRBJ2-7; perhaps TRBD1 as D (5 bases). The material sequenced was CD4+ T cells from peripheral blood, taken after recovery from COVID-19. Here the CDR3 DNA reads TGTGCCAGCAGCCAAGATGTGAGGCCGGACACAGCATATTACGAGCAGTACTTC. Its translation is CASSQDVRPDTAYYEQYF.